Given below is one T cell receptor beta chain in context. In its sample, this clone was seen once. Its cognate antigen has yet to be identified. There are no base qualities to consult, and no much larger clone falls within one base. The library was produced with the immunoSEQ multiplex PCR assay. In TCRdb, the immuneACCESS table is reduced to in-frame sequences with V and J assigned. These tables do not hold every clone; where another copy was compared, an unresolved V gene accounts for under half, and the others remain unexplained. For this sample the table gives about 20,000 clones, of which roughly four fifths were detected only once. The ten largest clones represent 1.6% of the sample. Memory CD4+ T cells were sorted ex vivo from peripheral blood of narcolepsy patients and healthy controls for TCR Vbeta sequencing. The germline V gene provides CDR1 MDHEN and CDR2 SYDVKM. The trim is 2 bases for V and 9 bases for J, with a gap of 14 bases between the germline ends. The CDR3 contains 14 residues, cysteine and phenylalanine counted. The DNA shown is the 42-base CDR3, in frame from base 1.

This sample was included in a study of T cells in narcolepsy (dated by TCRdb to about 2018). Context from the whole study: The study enrolled patients with narcolepsy type 1 or type 2 (NT1, NT2) together with healthy control donors. The study used TCR Vbeta sequencing to track clonotypes in blood and CSF while looking for autoreactive T cells in narcolepsy patients that target self-antigens of hypocretin neurons (hypocretin, TRIB2).

The investigation overall reported the following: Plots that compared CSF and blood CD4+ T cell clonotypes from the same patient highlighted HCRT-specific and TRIB2-specific autoreactive clonotypes. No sequences matching autoreactive T cell clones were present in some of the blood memory CD4+ repertoires from patients and controls. According to the report, autoreactive clonotypes were detected serially in the blood of the same patients and of different patients, but not in healthy controls. Numbers of sequenced blood memory CD4+ clonotypes were comparable, averaging around 40,000 in patients and over 30,000 in controls.

The V and J genes are TRBV28 and TRBJ2-1, with an unclear D gene assignment. The sequencing input was memory (CD45RA-) CD4+ T cells from blood. Interpreted using the paper, the cell subset or site label stands for: memory T cells sorted ex vivo from peripheral blood. The TCR sequence derives from a human donor in good health. The DNA sequence is as follows: TGTGCCAGCAGTTTACTGGACCCGGCCGGTGAGCAGTTCTTC. The resulting protein is CASSLLDPAGEQFF.